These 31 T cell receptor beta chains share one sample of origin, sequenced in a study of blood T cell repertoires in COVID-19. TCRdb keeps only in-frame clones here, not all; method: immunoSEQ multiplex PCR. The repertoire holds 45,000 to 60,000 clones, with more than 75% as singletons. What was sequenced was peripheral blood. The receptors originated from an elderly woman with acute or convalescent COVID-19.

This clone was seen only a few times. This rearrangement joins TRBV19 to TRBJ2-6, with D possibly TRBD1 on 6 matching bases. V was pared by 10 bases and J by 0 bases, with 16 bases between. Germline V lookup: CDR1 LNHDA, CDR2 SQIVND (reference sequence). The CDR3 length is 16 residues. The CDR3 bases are TGTGCCACCAAGGACAGCCTGAGCTCTGGGGCCAACGTCCTGACTTTC. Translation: CATKDSLSSGANVLTF.

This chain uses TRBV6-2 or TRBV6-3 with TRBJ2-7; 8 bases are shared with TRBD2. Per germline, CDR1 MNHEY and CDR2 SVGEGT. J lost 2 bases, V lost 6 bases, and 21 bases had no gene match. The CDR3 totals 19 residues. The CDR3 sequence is CASSRPMGAGARSPYEQYF. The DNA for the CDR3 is TGTGCCAGCAGCCGCCCTATGGGAGCGGGGGCTCGATCGCCCTACGAGCAGTACTTC.

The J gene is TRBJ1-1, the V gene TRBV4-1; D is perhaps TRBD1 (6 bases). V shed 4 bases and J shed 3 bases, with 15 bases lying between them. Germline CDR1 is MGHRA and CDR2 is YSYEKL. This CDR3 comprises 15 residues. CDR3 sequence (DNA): TGCGCCAGCAGCCTTAACCATCAGGGGTACACTGAAGCTTTCTTT. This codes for CASSLNHQGYTEAFF.

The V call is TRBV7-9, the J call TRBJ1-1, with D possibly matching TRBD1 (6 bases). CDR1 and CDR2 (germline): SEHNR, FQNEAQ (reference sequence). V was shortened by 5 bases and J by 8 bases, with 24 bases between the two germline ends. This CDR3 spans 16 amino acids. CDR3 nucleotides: TGTGCCAGCAGCCCTTCTTGGGTAGGGGGACGATCAGAAGCTTTCTTT. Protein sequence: CASSPSWVGGRSEAFF.

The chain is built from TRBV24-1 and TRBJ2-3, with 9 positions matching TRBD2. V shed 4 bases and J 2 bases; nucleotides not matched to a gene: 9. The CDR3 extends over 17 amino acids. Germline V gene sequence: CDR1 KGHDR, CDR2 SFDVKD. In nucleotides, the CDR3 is TGTGCCACCAGTGAGGGCGGGAGGGCCCGTGTCACAGATACGCAGTATTTT. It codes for CATSEGGRARVTDTQYF.

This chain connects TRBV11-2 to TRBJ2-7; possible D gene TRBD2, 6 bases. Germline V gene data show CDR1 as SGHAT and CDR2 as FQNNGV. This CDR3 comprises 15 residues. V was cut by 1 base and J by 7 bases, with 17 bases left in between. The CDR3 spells CASSLAQDGRGEQYF. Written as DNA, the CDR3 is TGTGCCAGCAGCTTAGCCCAGGACGGCCGGGGGGAGCAGTACTTC.

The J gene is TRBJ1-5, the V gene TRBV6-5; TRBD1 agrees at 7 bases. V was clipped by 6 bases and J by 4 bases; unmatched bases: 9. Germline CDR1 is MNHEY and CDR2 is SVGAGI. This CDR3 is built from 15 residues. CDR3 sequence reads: CASRKTGAGNQPQHF. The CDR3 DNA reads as TGTGCCAGCAGAAAAACAGGGGCTGGGAATCAGCCCCAGCATTTT.

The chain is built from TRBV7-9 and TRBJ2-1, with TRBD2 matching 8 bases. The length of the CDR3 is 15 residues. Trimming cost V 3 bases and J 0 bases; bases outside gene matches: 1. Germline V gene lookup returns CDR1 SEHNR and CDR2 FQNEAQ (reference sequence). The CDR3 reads CASSFSGTSYNEQFF. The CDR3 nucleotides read TGTGCCAGCAGCTTTAGCGGGACCTCCTACAATGAGCAGTTCTTC.

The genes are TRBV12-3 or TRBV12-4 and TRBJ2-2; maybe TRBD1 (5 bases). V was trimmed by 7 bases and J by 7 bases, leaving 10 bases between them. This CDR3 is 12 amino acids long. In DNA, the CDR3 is TGTGCCAGCACCCAGGGTCTCGGGGAGCTGTTTTTT. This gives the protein CASTQGLGELFF.

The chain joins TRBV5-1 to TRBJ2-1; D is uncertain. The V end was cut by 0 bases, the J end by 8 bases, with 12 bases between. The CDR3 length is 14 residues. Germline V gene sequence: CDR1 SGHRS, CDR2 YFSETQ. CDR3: CASSLVFGRDEQFF. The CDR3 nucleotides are TGCGCCAGCAGCTTGGTGTTTGGCCGTGATGAGCAGTTCTTC.

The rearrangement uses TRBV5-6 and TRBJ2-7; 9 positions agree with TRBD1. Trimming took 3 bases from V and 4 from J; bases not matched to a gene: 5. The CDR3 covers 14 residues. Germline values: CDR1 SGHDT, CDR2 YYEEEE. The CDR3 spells CASSSRQGVYEQYF. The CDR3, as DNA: TGTGCCAGCAGCTCAAGACAGGGGGTTTACGAGCAGTACTTC.

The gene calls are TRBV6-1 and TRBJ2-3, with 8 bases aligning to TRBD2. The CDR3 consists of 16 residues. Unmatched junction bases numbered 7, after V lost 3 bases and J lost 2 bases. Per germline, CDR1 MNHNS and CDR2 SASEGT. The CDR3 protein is CASSESIAGNTDTQYF. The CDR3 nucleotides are TGTGCCAGCAGTGAGTCGATAGCGGGGAACACAGATACGCAGTATTTT.

CDR3 region: CASSQDEGYYGYTF. Written as DNA, the CDR3 is TGTGCCAGCAGCCAAGATGAGGGCTACTATGGCTACACCTTC. This chain uses TRBV3-1 (or the pseudogene TRBV3-2) with TRBJ1-2; unclear D gene. This CDR3 has 14 residues. Germline V CDR1 and CDR2: LGHDT, YNNKEL (reference sequence). Between the trimmed V and J ends, which lost 0 bases and 3 bases, there was a span of 8 bases.

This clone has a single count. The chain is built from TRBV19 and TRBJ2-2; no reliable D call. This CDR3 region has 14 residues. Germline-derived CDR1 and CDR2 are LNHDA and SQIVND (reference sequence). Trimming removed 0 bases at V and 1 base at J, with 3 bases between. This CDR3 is CASSIDRNTGELFF. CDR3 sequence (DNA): TGTGCCAGTAGTATAGACAGGAACACCGGGGAGCTGTTTTTT.

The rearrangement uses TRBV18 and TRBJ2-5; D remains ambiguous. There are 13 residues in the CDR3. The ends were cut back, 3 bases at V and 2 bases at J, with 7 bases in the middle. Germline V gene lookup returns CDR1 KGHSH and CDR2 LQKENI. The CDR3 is CASSPNTQETQYF. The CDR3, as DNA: TGTGCCAGCTCACCCAACACACAAGAGACCCAGTACTTC.

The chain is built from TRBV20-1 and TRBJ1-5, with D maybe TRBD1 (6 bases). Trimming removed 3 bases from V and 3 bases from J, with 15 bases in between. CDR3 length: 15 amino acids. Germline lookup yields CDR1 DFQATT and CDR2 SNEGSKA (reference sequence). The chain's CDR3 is CSASKGEGYNQPQHF. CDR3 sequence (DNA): TGCAGTGCTAGTAAGGGGGAGGGTTACAATCAGCCCCAGCATTTT.

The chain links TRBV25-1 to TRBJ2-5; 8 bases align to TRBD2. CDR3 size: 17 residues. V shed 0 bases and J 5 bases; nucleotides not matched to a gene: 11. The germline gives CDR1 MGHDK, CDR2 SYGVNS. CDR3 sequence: CASSEYLIGRVRETQYF. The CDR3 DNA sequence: TGTGCCAGCAGTGAATACTTAATCGGGAGGGTTCGGGAGACCCAGTACTTC.

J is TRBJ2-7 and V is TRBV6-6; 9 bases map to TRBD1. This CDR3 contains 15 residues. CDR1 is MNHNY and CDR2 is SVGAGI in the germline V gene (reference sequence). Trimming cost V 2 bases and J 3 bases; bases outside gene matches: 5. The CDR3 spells CASSYAPGQGYEQYF. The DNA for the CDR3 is TGTGCCAGCAGTTACGCACCGGGACAGGGCTACGAGCAGTACTTC.

CDR3 loop: CASSPSGTAYEQYF. In DNA form, the CDR3 reads TGTGCCAGCTCCCCCTCCGGGACAGCCTACGAGCAGTACTTC. This chain uses TRBV18 with TRBJ2-7, with 7 positions matching TRBD1. V lost 6 bases to trimming and J lost 2 bases; unmatched junction nucleotides: 7. CDR1 is KGHSH and CDR2 is LQKENI in the germline V gene. This CDR3 region has 14 residues.

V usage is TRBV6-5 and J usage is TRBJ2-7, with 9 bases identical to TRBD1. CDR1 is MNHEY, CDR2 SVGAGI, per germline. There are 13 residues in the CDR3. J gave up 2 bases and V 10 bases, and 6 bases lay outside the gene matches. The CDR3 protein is CATQWTGAYEQYF. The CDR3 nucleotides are TGTGCCACGCAATGGACAGGGGCCTACGAGCAGTACTTC.

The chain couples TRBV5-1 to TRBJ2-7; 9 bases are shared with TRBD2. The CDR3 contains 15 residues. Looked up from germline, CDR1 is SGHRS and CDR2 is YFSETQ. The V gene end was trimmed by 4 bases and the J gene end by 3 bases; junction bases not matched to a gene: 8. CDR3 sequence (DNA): TGCGCCAGCAGCGGTAGCGGGGGTGTACGCTACGAGCAGTACTTC. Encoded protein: CASSGSGGVRYEQYF. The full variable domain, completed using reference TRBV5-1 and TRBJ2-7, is KAGVTQTPRYLIKTRGQQVTLSCSPISGHRSVSWYQQTPGQGLQFLFEYFSETQRNKGNFPGRFSGRQFSNSRSEMNVSTLELGDSALYLCASSGSGGVRYEQYFGPGTRLTVT.

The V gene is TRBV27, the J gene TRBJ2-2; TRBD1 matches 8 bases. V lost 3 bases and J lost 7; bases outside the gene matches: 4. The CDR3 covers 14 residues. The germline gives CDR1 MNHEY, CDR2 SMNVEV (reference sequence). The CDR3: CASSLQQGVGELFF. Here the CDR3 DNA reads TGTGCCAGCAGTTTGCAACAGGGGGTCGGGGAGCTGTTTTTT.

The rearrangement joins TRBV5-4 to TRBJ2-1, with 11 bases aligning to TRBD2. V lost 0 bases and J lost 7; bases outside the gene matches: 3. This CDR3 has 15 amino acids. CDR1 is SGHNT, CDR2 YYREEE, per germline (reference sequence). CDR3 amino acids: CASSLAIAGGNEQFF. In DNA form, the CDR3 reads TGTGCCAGCAGCTTGGCAATAGCGGGAGGGAATGAGCAGTTCTTC. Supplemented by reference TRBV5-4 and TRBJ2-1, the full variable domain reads ETGVTQSPTHLIKTRGQQVTLRCSSQSGHNTVSWYQQALGQGPQFIFQYYREEENGRGNFPPRFSGLQFPNYSSELNVNALELDDSALYLCASSLAIAGGNEQFFGPGTRLTVL.

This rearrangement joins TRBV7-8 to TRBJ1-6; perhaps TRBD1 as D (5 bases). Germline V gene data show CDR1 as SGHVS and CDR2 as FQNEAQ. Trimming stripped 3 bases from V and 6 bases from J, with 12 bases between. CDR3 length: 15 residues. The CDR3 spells CASSLGGASNSPLHF. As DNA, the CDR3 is TGTGCCAGCAGCTTGGGAGGGGCGAGTAATTCACCCCTCCACTTT.

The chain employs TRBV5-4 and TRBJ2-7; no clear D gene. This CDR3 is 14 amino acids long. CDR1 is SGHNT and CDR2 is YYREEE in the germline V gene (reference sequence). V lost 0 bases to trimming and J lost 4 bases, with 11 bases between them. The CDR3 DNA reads TGTGCCAGCAGCTTGGACGGTACCCCTTACGAGCAGTACTTC. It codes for CASSLDGTPYEQYF. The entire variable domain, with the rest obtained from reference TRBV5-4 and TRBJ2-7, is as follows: ETGVTQSPTHLIKTRGQQVTLRCSSQSGHNTVSWYQQALGQGPQFIFQYYREEENGRGNFPPRFSGLQFPNYSSELNVNALELDDSALYLCASSLDGTPYEQYFGPGTRLTVT.

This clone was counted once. CDR3 sequence reads: CASSLGRESYF. The CDR3 coding sequence is TGTGCCAGCAGCTTAGGGCGGGAGTCGTACTTC. The V and J genes are TRBV11-2 and TRBJ2-7; 7 bases align to TRBD2. Germline V gene data show CDR1 as SGHAT and CDR2 as FQNNGV. This CDR3 region has 11 residues. V gave up 1 base and J gave up 12 bases; unmatched junction bases: 3. Looking up the rest from reference TRBV11-2 and TRBJ2-7 gives the full variable domain: EAGVAQSPRYKIIEKRQSVAFWCNPISGHATLYWYQQILGQGPKLLIQFQNNGVVDDSQLPKDRFSAERLKGVDSTLKIQPAKLEDSAVYLCASSLGRESYFGPGTRLTVT.

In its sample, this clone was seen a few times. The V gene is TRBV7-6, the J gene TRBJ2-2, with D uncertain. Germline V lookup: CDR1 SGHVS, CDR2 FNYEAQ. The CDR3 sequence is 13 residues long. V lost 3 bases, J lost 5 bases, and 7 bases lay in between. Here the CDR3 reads CASSFYLTGELFF. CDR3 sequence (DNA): TGTGCCAGCAGCTTCTACTTGACCGGGGAGCTGTTTTTT.

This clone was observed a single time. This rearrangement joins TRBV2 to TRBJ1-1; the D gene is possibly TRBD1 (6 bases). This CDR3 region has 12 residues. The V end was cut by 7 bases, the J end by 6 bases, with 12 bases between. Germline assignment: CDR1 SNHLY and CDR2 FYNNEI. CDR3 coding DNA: TGTGCCAGCAAACAGGGCGGTTCTGAAGCTTTCTTT. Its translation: CASKQGGSEAFF.

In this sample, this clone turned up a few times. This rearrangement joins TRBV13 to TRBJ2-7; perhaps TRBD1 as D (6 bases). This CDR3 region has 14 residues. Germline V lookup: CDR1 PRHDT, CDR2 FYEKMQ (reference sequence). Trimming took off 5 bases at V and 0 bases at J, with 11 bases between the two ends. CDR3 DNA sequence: TGTGCCAGCAGCATACAGGGAAGCTCCTACGAGCAGTACTTC. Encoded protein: CASSIQGSSYEQYF.

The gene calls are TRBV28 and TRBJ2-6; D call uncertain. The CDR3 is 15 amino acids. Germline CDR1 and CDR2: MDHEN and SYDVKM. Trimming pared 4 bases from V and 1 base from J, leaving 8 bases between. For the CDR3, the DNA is TGTGCCAGCAGTTCAGGATTATCTGGGGCCAACGTCCTGACTTTC. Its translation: CASSSGLSGANVLTF.

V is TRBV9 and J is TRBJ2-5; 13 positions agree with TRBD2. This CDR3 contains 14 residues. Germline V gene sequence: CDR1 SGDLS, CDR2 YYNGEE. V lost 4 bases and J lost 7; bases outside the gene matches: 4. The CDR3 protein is CASSSRLAGGTQYF. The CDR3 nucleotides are TGTGCCAGCAGCTCCAGACTAGCGGGAGGGACCCAGTACTTC.